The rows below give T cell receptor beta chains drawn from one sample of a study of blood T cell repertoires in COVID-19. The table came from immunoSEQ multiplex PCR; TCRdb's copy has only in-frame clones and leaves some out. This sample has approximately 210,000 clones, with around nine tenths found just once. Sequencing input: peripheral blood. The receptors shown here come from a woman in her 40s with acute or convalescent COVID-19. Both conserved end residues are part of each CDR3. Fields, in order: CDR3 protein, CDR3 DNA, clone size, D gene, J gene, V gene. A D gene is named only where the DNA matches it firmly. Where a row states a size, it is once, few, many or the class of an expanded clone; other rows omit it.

CDR3 protein: CASSVDGTSGVGETQYF
CDR3 DNA: TGTGCCAGCAGCGTAGATGGGACTAGCGGGGTCGGGGAGACCCAGTACTTC
clone size: -
D gene: TRBD2
J gene: TRBJ2-5
V gene: TRBV9

CDR3 protein: CASSKGTGGAEEAFF
CDR3 DNA: TGTGCCAGCAGCAAAGGGACAGGGGGCGCCGAAGAAGCTTTCTTT
clone size: -
D gene: TRBD1
J gene: TRBJ1-1
V gene: TRBV11-3

CDR3 protein: CATSEGSLRGIGNTIYF
CDR3 DNA: TGTGCCACCAGTGAGGGCAGCCTGCGGGGAATCGGAAACACCATATATTTT
clone size: -
D gene: -
J gene: TRBJ1-3
V gene: TRBV24-1

CDR3 protein: CAWTTGPEAFF
CDR3 DNA: TGTGCCTGGACGACAGGGCCTGAAGCTTTCTTT
clone size: -
D gene: TRBD1
J gene: TRBJ1-1
V gene: TRBV30

CDR3 protein: CASSRGKGGPDEAFF
CDR3 DNA: TGTGCCAGCAGCCGGGGAAAAGGGGGACCAGATGAAGCTTTCTTT
clone size: -
D gene: -
J gene: TRBJ1-1
V gene: TRBV14

CDR3 protein: CASSAGESSYNEQFF
CDR3 DNA: TGTGCCAGCAGCGCGGGGGAAAGCTCCTACAATGAGCAGTTCTTC
clone size: -
D gene: TRBD2
J gene: TRBJ2-1
V gene: TRBV6-4

CDR3 protein: CASSLAQGGEKLFF
CDR3 DNA: TGTGCCAGCAGCCTCGCACAGGGAGGGGAAAAACTGTTTTTT
clone size: -
D gene: -
J gene: TRBJ1-4
V gene: TRBV3-1/TRBV3-2

CDR3 protein: CASSSPRGGQETQYF
CDR3 DNA: TGTGCCAGTAGCTCCCCCCGGGGGGGGCAAGAGACCCAGTACTTC
clone size: -
D gene: TRBD2
J gene: TRBJ2-5
V gene: TRBV19

CDR3 protein: CASSALAGGPSDTQYF
CDR3 DNA: TGTGCCAGCAGCGCCCTAGCGGGGGGGCCGTCGGATACGCAGTATTTT
clone size: -
D gene: TRBD2
J gene: TRBJ2-3
V gene: TRBV9

CDR3 protein: CASSQANRELRSPLHF
CDR3 DNA: TGTGCCAGCAGCCAAGCGAACAGGGAATTGAGATCACCCCTCCACTTT
clone size: -
D gene: -
J gene: TRBJ1-6
V gene: TRBV14

CDR3 protein: CASSLSQGYEQFF
CDR3 DNA: TGTGCCAGTAGCCTCTCTCAGGGTTATGAGCAGTTCTTC
clone size: -
D gene: -
J gene: TRBJ2-1
V gene: TRBV19

CDR3 protein: CASSPRWGGGNTIYF
CDR3 DNA: TGTGCCAGCAGCCCCCGCTGGGGAGGCGGAAACACCATATATTTT
clone size: few
D gene: -
J gene: TRBJ1-3
V gene: TRBV3-1/TRBV3-2

CDR3 protein: CASSLGADEQFF
CDR3 DNA: TGCGCCAGCAGCTTGGGGGCCGATGAGCAGTTCTTC
clone size: -
D gene: -
J gene: TRBJ2-1
V gene: TRBV5-1

CDR3 protein: CASSSQGDLNTEAFF
CDR3 DNA: TGTGCCAGCAGCTCGCAGGGGGATTTGAACACTGAAGCTTTCTTT
clone size: few
D gene: TRBD1
J gene: TRBJ1-1
V gene: TRBV7-9

CDR3 protein: CASSYNRDQPQHF
CDR3 DNA: TGTGCCAGCAGCTACAACAGGGATCAGCCCCAGCATTTT
clone size: once
D gene: -
J gene: TRBJ1-5
V gene: TRBV11-2

CDR3 protein: CASSHPGGETEAFF
CDR3 DNA: TGCGCCAGCAGCCACCCCGGGGGAGAAACTGAAGCTTTCTTT
clone size: -
D gene: -
J gene: TRBJ1-1
V gene: TRBV4-1

CDR3 protein: CASSLEGALLTGANVLTF
CDR3 DNA: TGCGCCAGCAGCTTGGAGGGGGCCTTATTAACTGGGGCCAACGTCCTGACTTTC
clone size: -
D gene: TRBD1
J gene: TRBJ2-6
V gene: TRBV5-1

CDR3 protein: CASSLLGTEAFF
CDR3 DNA: TGTGCCAGCAGCTTACTTGGGACAGAAGCTTTCTTT
clone size: -
D gene: -
J gene: TRBJ1-1
V gene: TRBV7-2

CDR3 protein: CASSSLNSNEKLFF
CDR3 DNA: TGTGCCAGCAGTTCCTTGAACAGTAATGAAAAACTGTTTTTT
clone size: -
D gene: -
J gene: TRBJ1-4
V gene: TRBV27

CDR3 protein: CASSSAPTGNPNYGYTF
CDR3 DNA: TGCGCCAGCAGCTCGGCACCGACAGGGAATCCTAACTATGGCTACACCTTC
clone size: -
D gene: TRBD1
J gene: TRBJ1-2
V gene: TRBV5-1

CDR3 protein: CASSQVGGNTEAFF
CDR3 DNA: TGTGCCAGCAGCCAAGTCGGGGGGAACACTGAAGCTTTCTTT
clone size: once
D gene: -
J gene: TRBJ1-1
V gene: TRBV14

CDR3 protein: CASSESHRRVRYF
CDR3 DNA: TGTGCCAGCAGTGAATCTCACCGCAGGGTCAGGTACTTC
clone size: once
D gene: -
J gene: TRBJ2-5
V gene: TRBV25-1

CDR3 protein: CAITPLPRTGSSLRIPLHF
CDR3 DNA: TGTGCCATCACCCCTCTCCCCCGGACAGGCTCGTCCCTGAGAATCCCCCTCCACTTT
clone size: -
D gene: TRBD1
J gene: TRBJ1-6
V gene: TRBV10-3

CDR3 protein: CASSAGTGAFYGYTF
CDR3 DNA: TGTGCCAGCAGCGCCGGGACAGGGGCTTTCTATGGCTACACCTTC
clone size: -
D gene: TRBD1
J gene: TRBJ1-2
V gene: TRBV5-6

CDR3 protein: CASSPSRTWEKVYGYTF
CDR3 DNA: TGTGCCAGCAGCCCCAGCCGGACCTGGGAGAAAGTCTATGGCTACACCTTC
clone size: -
D gene: -
J gene: TRBJ1-2
V gene: TRBV27

CDR3 protein: CASSTGQGTSNVLTF
CDR3 DNA: TGTGCTAGCAGCACGGGACAGGGTACTTCCAACGTCCTGACTTTC
clone size: -
D gene: TRBD1
J gene: TRBJ2-6
V gene: TRBV12-5

CDR3 protein: CASRRERLSTEAFF
CDR3 DNA: TGTGCCAGCAGGAGGGAACGCTTGAGCACTGAAGCTTTCTTT
clone size: -
D gene: -
J gene: TRBJ1-1
V gene: TRBV6-5

CDR3 protein: CASSMGGREKLFF
CDR3 DNA: TGTGCCAGCAGTATGGGGGGGCGTGAAAAACTGTTTTTT
clone size: -
D gene: -
J gene: TRBJ1-4
V gene: TRBV27

CDR3 protein: CASSQDRGLAAYNEQFF
CDR3 DNA: TGTGCCAGCAGCCAAGATAGGGGACTAGCGGCCTACAATGAGCAGTTCTTC
clone size: -
D gene: TRBD2
J gene: TRBJ2-1
V gene: TRBV14

CDR3 protein: CASSLEGQGQETQYF
CDR3 DNA: TGCGCCAGCAGCTTGGAAGGACAGGGCCAAGAGACCCAGTACTTC
clone size: -
D gene: TRBD1
J gene: TRBJ2-5
V gene: TRBV5-1